The rows below give T cell receptor beta chains drawn from one sample of a study of T cells in Graves' hyperthyroidism and ophthalmopathy. MiXCR was run by TCRdb on the multiplex PCR reads, yielding one entry per CDR3 protein. The sample records 730,000 or so distinct CDR3 sequences, roughly a sixth being singletons. Sequencing was carried out using blood. Source of these receptors: a woman in her fifties or sixties with Graves' hyperthyroidism that later progressed to Graves' ophthalmopathy. The CDR3 runs from the conserved cysteine through the conserved F or W. Fields, in order: J gene, clone size, V gene, D gene, CDR3 protein, CDR3 DNA. D genes are given only for firm matches. The listing skips clone size in some rows; elsewhere it reads once, few, many or a size class.

>TRBJ2-1|few|TRBV5-1|TRBD1
CASSLWDRVFSYSSNEQFF
TGCGCCAGCAGCTTGTGGGACAGGGTATTCTCCTACTCTTCCAATGAGCAGTTCTTC
>TRBJ2-2|many|TRBV11-2|TRBD1
CASSVRGQDTGELFF
TGTGCCAGCAGCGTCAGGGGGCAGGACACCGGGGAGCTGTTTTTT
>TRBJ1-3|few|TRBV24-1|.
CATSTGNTIYF
TGTGCCACCAGTACTGGAAACACCATATATTTT
>TRBJ1-1|.|TRBV14|.
CASSQHSLFMNTEAFF
TGTGCCAGCAGCCAACACAGCTTATTCATGAACACTGAAGCTTTCTTT
>TRBJ2-1|many|TRBV7-9|TRBD2
CASSLRLADNNEQFF
TGTGCCAGCAGCTTAAGGCTAGCGGACAACAATGAGCAGTTCTTC
>TRBJ1-5|many|TRBV3-1|.
CASSQGQSNQPQHF
TGTGCCAGCAGCCAAGGACAGAGCAATCAGCCCCAGCATTTT
>TRBJ1-1|many|TRBV5-1|.
CASSPQAGNPEAFF
TGCGCCAGCAGCCCCCAGGCGGGGAACCCTGAAGCTTTCTTT
>TRBJ1-1|.|TRBV18|.
CASSLNGYTTNTEAFF
TGTGCCAGCTCACTAAATGGCTACACGACGAACACTGAAGCTTTCTTT
>TRBJ1-4|few|TRBV12-3/TRBV12-4|.
CASTLRPSNEKLFF
TGTGCCAGCACTCTAAGACCGTCGAATGAAAAACTGTTTTTT
>TRBJ1-5|few|TRBV19|.
CASSILGQGIGQPQHF
TGTGCCAGTAGTATTTTAGGGCAGGGGATTGGGCAGCCCCAGCATTTT
>TRBJ1-1|.|TRBV19|.
CASSISGTTPNTEAFF
TGTGCCAGTAGTATTAGCGGGACAACTCCAAACACTGAAGCTTTCTTT
>TRBJ1-2|.|TRBV20-1|.
CSARPGTGSGGYTF
TGCAGTGCTAGACCCGGGACCGGCTCGGGGGGCTACACCTTC
>TRBJ1-1|few|TRBV20-1|.
CSARDMAGWHYTEAFF
TGCAGTGCTAGAGATATGGCAGGGTGGCATTACACTGAAGCTTTCTTT
>TRBJ2-3|many|TRBV20-1|TRBD2
CSAPWRGGWYDTDTQYF
TGCAGTGCCCCATGGCGGGGGGGCTGGTACGACACAGATACGCAGTATTTT
>TRBJ1-1|many|TRBV6-1|.
CASTSGSPNTEAFF
TGTGCCAGCACCTCGGGCAGTCCGAACACTGAAGCTTTCTTT
>TRBJ1-5|many|TRBV20-1|.
CSAQGGANSNQPQHF
TGCAGTGCTCAAGGCGGGGCTAATAGCAATCAGCCCCAGCATTTT
>TRBJ1-5|many|TRBV9|TRBD1
CASSVSGGTNQPQHF
TGTGCCAGCAGCGTTTCAGGGGGAACTAATCAGCCCCAGCATTTT